This T cell receptor beta chain is drawn from a study of T cell changes during pregnancy in multiple sclerosis. The CDR3 sequence is 14 residues long. Germline assignment: CDR1 LNHDA and CDR2 SQIVND (reference sequence). The table came from immunoSEQ multiplex PCR; TCRdb's copy has only in-frame clones and leaves some out. The repertoire consists of under 90,000 clones, with roughly 92% occurring once and the leading ten covering 3.5% to 4.5%. This specimen consisted of peripheral blood, obtained after pregnancy. The sequence was collected from a female donor in good health, enrolled as a control in a pregnancy study. J is TRBJ1-2 and V is TRBV19; the D gene is possibly TRBD1 (5 bases). CDR3 region: CATVAGGPNYGYTF. CDR3 coding DNA: TGTGCGACAGTTGCCGGGGGACCAAACTATGGCTACACCTTC.